What follows is one T cell receptor (beta chain) and its context. It has no known antigen specificity. No much larger clone exists at a distance of one base, and base qualities are not known. Using the deep immunoSEQ assay, TCR CDR3 regions were amplified from genomic DNA by multiplex PCR. For each cell subset, the extracted genomic DNA was distributed evenly across all wells of several immunoSEQ 96-well plates, and each plate served as one replicate. For sorted subsets, 200 to 250 ng genomic DNA, equal to 30,000 to 35,000 T cell genomes, was loaded into each replicate PCR. Purified libraries were quantified with a Qubit 3.0 fluorometer, sized on a Bioanalyzer 2100, and re-quantified with the KAPA Library Quantification kit. Each immunoSEQ 96-well plate was sequenced on its own single-read 150-cycle Illumina NextSeq 550 flow cell. The authors' pipeline ran thus. Because only junctional sequences without quality scores were contained in the immunoSEQ output, filtering matching that applied to full-length reads could not be performed. To assign V/J genes and CDR3, sequences were annotated using PyIR, a Python wrapper for IgBLAST v1.9, with IMGT germline references. Reads were removed for weak V/J assignments (E-value above 1e-6), missing CDR3, stop codons, out-of-frame junctions, or ambiguous translated residues. A V3J clonotype was defined by an identical inferred V gene, J gene, and CDR3 amino acid sequence. The percentage overlap between two repertoires was calculated by dividing the number of shared unique clonotypes by the size of the smaller repertoire. Richness of each repertoire was evaluated using RTK rarefaction, the Chao1 estimator, and Recon v2.1 estimates of unobserved clonotypes. For all TCRbeta clonotypes obtained by the gDNA method from four donors, generation probabilities were computed with OLGA. TCRdb holds this immuneACCESS table with in-frame rearrangements only. Some clones are missing; in checked studies, unresolved V genes explain under half, and the rest has no known cause. The V and J calls and clone size come from that table; D and trimming were worked out from the DNA. A total of around 2.1 million clones appear in this sample, roughly 91% of them only once. The top ten clones comprise roughly 1.7% of the sample.

V gives up 3 bases and J gives up 5 bases, and the segment between their germline ends measures 10 bases. Sequences MRHNA (CDR1) and SNTAGT (CDR2) are obtained from the germline V gene. Taken from cysteine to phenylalanine, the CDR3 has 13 residues. Only CDR3 DNA is held: 39 bases, read in frame from base 1. These data belong to a study of shared clonotypes between healthy human individuals (dated by TCRdb to 2018 to 2021). Regarding the complete study: The cohort included three men and a couple of women between 18 and 49 years of age. To increase sequencing depth and limit assay-specific biases, different laboratories used diverse techniques to prepare libraries and sequence TCR repertoires. Leukapheresis yielded between about 0.8 and 8.9 billion PBMCs per donor. The study deeply sequenced blood TCR repertoires of 5 or 6 healthy adults to estimate repertoire size and the extent of clonotype sharing between individuals. For each donor, three plates each were used for CD4 naive and CD4 memory, two plates were used for CD8 naive, and one plate was used for CD8 memory.

Study-level results and caveats: Because the study included only a small number of donors, the genetic and exposure-history diversity represented was limited. Pairwise subsampling indicated that sequencing depth was expected to affect the degree of clonotype sharing among donors. Sampling was restricted to blood, and TCR repertoires in tissue are likely to differ from TCR repertoires in blood. Compared with non-shared clonotypes, the clonotypes found in all four sorted-subset donors had higher generation probabilities. Across a few donors, about 5% of naive CD4, 3% to 4% of naive CD8, 2.3% of memory CD4, and approximately 0.4% of memory CD8 clonotypes were shared. Even with the large sequencing depth, rarefaction of the sorted-subset datasets indicated that sequencing was incomplete. Naive subsets generally had larger estimated clonotype richness than memory subsets.

For the CD8 naive samples, CD45RO-negative cells were positively selected for CCR7, yielding a CD45RA+CCR7+ population from which TemRA cells were excluded. Donors were healthy HIV-negative adults with no recently reported acute infections or vaccinations. Only Caucasian adults living in Nashville, Tennessee, USA were represented among the donors. Blood was obtained by leukapheresis, after which PBMCs were separated by Ficoll-Histopaque density gradient centrifugation and cryopreserved in liquid nitrogen vapor phase. Purity and quantity of every magnetically sorted T cell population were checked by analytical flow cytometry. Genomic DNA was isolated from every sorted fraction and measured by UV absorbance on a Nanodrop 2000c.

This sequence uses TRBV6-4 and TRBJ2-5, with a weak D call of TRBD2 (6 bases match). Input material: naive CD8+ T cells from PBMCs. This specimen's cell subset or site label, interpreted: CD45RA+CCR7+. The TCR sequence derives from a man aged 18 to 30 in good health. Some clones in this sample may be carry-over from other donors' samples. The DNA sequence reads TGTGCCAGCAGTGAAGGAGGAGGGGAGACCCAGTACTTC. Its product reads: CASSEGGGETQYF.